The clone carrying this T cell receptor beta chain was counted at least ten times. What it binds is not known. The data derive from a study of regulatory T cells in long-lasting Graves disease. Overall study findings and caveats: Persistent disease favored TRBV28, TRBJ1-2 and TRBJ2-5. Sharing of public clonotypes was greater in persistent patients (roughly 2,900) than in new patients (around 880).

The time point denotes: newly diagnosed GD, antithyroid drugs for less than 3 months. The authors made the TCR library using RNA they extracted from PBMCs. An endocrinology department located in Xi'an, China, was where the patients came from. Libraries of TCR beta came from iRepertoire HTBI primers plus Arm-PCR of CDR3 regions. TCRdb fed the multiplex PCR reads into MiXCR, producing one record per CDR3 protein. Among 350,000 to 500,000 distinct CDR3 sequences, 15% to 20% were seen once, and the ten largest hold around 11%. The CDR3 is 15 residues long. Looked up from germline, CDR1 is MNHEY and CDR2 is SMNVEV (reference sequence). V trimming: 10 bases; J trimming: 2 bases; junction bases outside the gene matches: 7. The same data also contributed to another study, on T cells in Graves' hyperthyroidism and ophthalmopathy. As that report states: Blood samples included most of the expanded thyroid clonotypes exceeding 0.001.

V and J are TRBV27 and TRBJ2-3; 12 bases align to TRBD2. This sequence originates from a woman in her twenties or thirties with Graves disease. Sample: peripheral blood mononuclear cells (PBMCs), taken at new diagnosis, from a patient treated with antithyroid drugs. The DNA of the CDR3 is TGTGCCACCCAAGGACTAGCGGGACCCACAGATACGCAGTATTTT. Amino acid sequence: CATQGLAGPTDTQYF.